Listed below are T cell receptor beta chains from one sample, sequenced in a study of regulatory T cells in long-lasting Graves disease. From the multiplex PCR reads, TCRdb called clonotypes with MiXCR, one entry per CDR3 protein. Of fewer than 650,000 distinct CDR3 sequences in the sample, 16% are singletons; the top ten hold approximately 20%. These records were also assigned to another study, of T cells in Graves' hyperthyroidism and ophthalmopathy.

Sequenced here: peripheral blood mononuclear cells (PBMCs), sampled at new diagnosis, from a patient treated with antithyroid drugs. These TCRs come from a woman in her 30s with Graves disease. Each CDR3 is given with its conserved first and last residue. D genes are given only for firm matches. The size of a clone is reported for some rows only, either as once, few or many, or as a class for expanded clones.

V gene,J gene,D gene,clone size,CDR3 protein,CDR3 DNA
TRBV4-1,TRBJ2-3,-,-,CASSRPPQGYSTDTQYF,TGCGCCAGCAGCCGACCACCCCAGGGCTACAGCACAGATACGCAGTATTTT
TRBV7-2,TRBJ2-3,TRBD1,many,CASSLLGQGGTDTQYF,TGTGCCAGCAGCTTATTGGGACAGGGAGGGACAGATACGCAGTATTTT
TRBV18,TRBJ2-1,-,-,CASSPLGTGDNEQFF,TGTGCCAGCTCACCGCTCGGGACTGGGGACAATGAGCAGTTCTTC
TRBV29-1,TRBJ2-5,-,many,CSVRDTDTQYF,TGCAGCGTTCGGGATACGGACACCCAGTACTTC
TRBV6-1,TRBJ2-7,TRBD1,many,CASRDRVHEQYF,TGTGCCAGCAGGGACAGGGTCCACGAGCAGTACTTC
TRBV2,TRBJ2-6,-,-,CASSGRDFLSGANVLTF,TGTGCCAGCAGTGGGAGGGATTTTCTCTCTGGGGCCAACGTCCTGACTTTC
TRBV29-1,TRBJ2-1,TRBD2,-,CSVKLAGRLYNEQFF,TGCAGCGTTAAACTAGCGGGAAGACTCTACAATGAGCAGTTCTTC
TRBV28,TRBJ1-5,TRBD1,-,CASSVAGGSYQPQHF,TGTGCCAGCAGTGTCGCAGGGGGCTCGTATCAGCCCCAGCATTTT
TRBV5-1,TRBJ2-7,-,few,CASSFSPRQNSYEQYF,TGCGCCAGCAGCTTTTCACCGCGACAGAACTCCTACGAGCAGTACTTC
TRBV5-1,TRBJ2-1,-,few,CASSSGLPADEQFF,TGCGCCAGCAGCTCGGGCCTCCCGGCCGATGAGCAGTTCTTC
TRBV7-2,TRBJ2-3,-,many,CASSLRPGTDTQYF,TGTGCCAGCAGCTTACGTCCGGGCACAGATACGCAGTATTTT
TRBV9,TRBJ2-7,TRBD2,few,CASSEGLAPDYEQYF,TGTGCCAGCAGCGAGGGACTAGCGCCCGACTACGAGCAGTACTTC
TRBV28,TRBJ1-5,-,many,CASNFRGTPSNQPQHF,TGTGCCAGCAACTTCCGCGGGACACCGAGCAATCAGCCCCAGCATTTT
TRBV5-1,TRBJ2-1,-,many,CASSLVTYEQFF,TGCGCCAGCAGCTTGGTCACATATGAGCAGTTCTTC
TRBV12-3/TRBV12-4,TRBJ2-3,TRBD2,many,CASSLEIAGGPRWGTDTQYF,TGTGCCAGCAGTCTGGAAATAGCGGGAGGCCCGAGGTGGGGCACAGATACGCAGTATTTT
TRBV28,TRBJ2-5,TRBD2,many,CASKLAGESETQYF,TGTGCCAGCAAATTAGCGGGAGAGAGCGAGACCCAGTACTTC
TRBV7-8,TRBJ1-4,-,-,CASTDRSALGGEYATNEKLFF,TGTGCCAGCACCGACCGTTCGGCCCTAGGGGGGGAGTATGCAACTAATGAAAAACTGTTTTTT
TRBV15,TRBJ1-2,-,many,CATSLGNYGYTF,TGTGCCACCAGCCTGGGAAACTATGGCTACACCTTC
TRBV20-1,TRBJ2-7,TRBD1,many,CSARDDNRGLYEQYF,TGCAGTGCTAGAGACGATAACAGGGGGCTCTACGAGCAGTACTTC
TRBV28,TRBJ2-1,TRBD2,many,CASSSPGTSLYNEQFF,TGTGCCAGCAGTTCCCCCGGGACTAGCTTGTACAATGAGCAGTTCTTC
TRBV20-1,TRBJ1-2,-,-,CSARDPQGTSIYGYTF,TGCAGTGCTAGAGACCCACAGGGAACCAGTATCTATGGCTACACCTTC
TRBV3-1,TRBJ1-2,-,few,CASSQGPSTGGYTF,TGTGCCAGCAGCCAAGGCCCCTCGACTGGTGGCTACACCTTC
TRBV20-1,TRBJ2-7,TRBD1,-,CSIPTRVRTGGDEQYF,TGCAGTATTCCAACCAGGGTTAGGACAGGGGGCGACGAGCAGTACTTC
TRBV6-2/TRBV6-3,TRBJ2-1,-,many,CASSEVLRNEQFF,TGTGCCAGCAGTGAAGTTCTACGCAATGAGCAGTTCTTC
TRBV6-1,TRBJ1-2,-,many,CASSLRGRRYGYTF,TGTGCCAGCAGTCTCCGGGGCCGTCGCTATGGCTACACCTTC
TRBV5-1,TRBJ2-7,TRBD2,-,CASSLGRLAGHEQYF,TGCGCCAGCAGCTTGGGTCGGCTAGCGGGCCACGAGCAGTACTTC